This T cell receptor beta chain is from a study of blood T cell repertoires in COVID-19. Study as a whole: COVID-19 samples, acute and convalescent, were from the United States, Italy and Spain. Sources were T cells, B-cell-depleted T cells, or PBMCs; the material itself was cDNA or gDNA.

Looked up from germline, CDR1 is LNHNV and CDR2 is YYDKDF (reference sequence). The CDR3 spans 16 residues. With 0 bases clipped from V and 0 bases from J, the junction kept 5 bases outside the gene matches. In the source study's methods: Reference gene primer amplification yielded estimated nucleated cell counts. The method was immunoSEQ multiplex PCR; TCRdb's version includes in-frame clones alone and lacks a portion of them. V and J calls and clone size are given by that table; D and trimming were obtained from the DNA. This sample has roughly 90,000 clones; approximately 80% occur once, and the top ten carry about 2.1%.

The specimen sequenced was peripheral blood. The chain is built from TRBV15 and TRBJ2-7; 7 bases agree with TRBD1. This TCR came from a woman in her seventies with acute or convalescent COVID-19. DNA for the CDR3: TGTGCCACCAGCAGAGATAAAAACAGGGGCTCCTACGAGCAGTACTTC. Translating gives CATSRDKNRGSYEQYF. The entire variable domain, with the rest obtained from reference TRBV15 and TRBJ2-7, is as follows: DAMVIQNPRYQVTQFGKPVTLSCSQTLNHNVMYWYQQKSSQAPKLLFHYYDKDFNNEADTPDNFQSRRPNTSFCFLDIRSPGLGDTAMYLCATSRDKNRGSYEQYFGPGTRLTVT.